Below, 28 T cell receptor beta chains from the same sample are listed, as sequenced in a study of T cells in localized non-small cell lung cancer. The data were produced by immunoSEQ multiplex PCR, yet TCRdb's version contains in-frame clones alone and is incomplete. Of around 70,000 clones in the sample, less than 85% were seen once. Here the sequenced sample was peripheral blood, taken before any cancer treatment. Receptors were obtained from an older female donor with stage I lung adenocarcinoma.

The rearrangement uses TRBV29-1 and TRBJ2-1, with 8 bases lining up with TRBD1. The V gene end was trimmed by 4 bases and the J gene end by 1 base; junction bases not matched to a gene: 12. The CDR3 contains 17 residues. Germline lookup yields CDR1 SQVTM and CDR2 ANQGSEA. The DNA of the CDR3 is TGCAGCGTTGCAGCCCAGGGGGCGAAGACGTCCTACAATGAGCAGTTCTTC. This encodes CSVAAQGAKTSYNEQFF.

This chain links TRBV29-1 with TRBJ2-3; D is uncertain. This CDR3 is built from 11 residues. Trimming shortened V by 6 bases and J by 0 bases, and 4 bases separated the two germline ends. CDR1 and CDR2 from the germline V gene are SQVTM and ANQGSEA. CDR3 region: CSVHSTDTQYF. The CDR3 coding sequence is TGCAGCGTGCATAGCACAGATACGCAGTATTTT.

V usage is TRBV5-4 and J usage is TRBJ1-1; possible D gene TRBD1, 6 bases. Germline V gives CDR1 SGHNT, CDR2 YYREEE (reference sequence). The CDR3 totals 14 residues. Trimming left V 3 bases short and J 1 base short, with 10 bases between. The CDR3 region has the DNA TGTGCCAGCAGCTCCGGACAGAGGAACACTGAAGCTTTCTTT. Translation: CASSSGQRNTEAFF.

This chain uses TRBV6-5 with TRBJ1-2; 8 bases agree with TRBD1. Germline CDR1 reads MNHEY; CDR2 reads SVGAGI. This CDR3 region has 14 residues. Trimming cost V 7 bases and J 5 bases; bases outside gene matches: 9. The CDR3 DNA reads as TGTGCCAGCACCAGGGGGCTGGGTGTGTATGGCTACACCTTC. It translates to CASTRGLGVYGYTF.

The chain has TRBV5-5 and TRBJ2-7; D is perhaps TRBD1 or TRBD2 (5 bases each). CDR1 and CDR2 from the germline V gene are SGHKS and YYEKEE (reference sequence). The CDR3 spans 14 residues. Trimming removed 5 bases from V and 1 base from J, with 13 bases in between. The CDR3 nucleotides read TGTGCCAGCAGACGAGACAGCGGATCCTACGAGCAGTACTTC. Translated: CASRRDSGSYEQYF.

The chain links TRBV5-1 to TRBJ2-1; no clear D. The germline gives CDR1 SGHRS, CDR2 YFSETQ. The CDR3 is 13 residues long. V gave up 0 bases and J gave up 9 bases, with 10 bases separating them. CDR3 coding DNA: TGCGCCAGCAGCTTGGCTCTAGTGGGTGAGCAGTTCTTC. It specifies CASSLALVGEQFF.

V is TRBV9 and J is TRBJ2-5; TRBD2 agrees at 12 bases. Germline V gene sequence: CDR1 SGDLS, CDR2 YYNGEE. The CDR3 contains 17 residues. Trimming removed 0 bases from V and 5 bases from J; junction bases left unmatched: 8. CDR3 residues: CASSVALAGGRRETQYF. In DNA, the CDR3 is TGTGCCAGCAGCGTAGCCCTAGCGGGGGGGCGGAGGGAGACCCAGTACTTC.

The count of this clone is one. The rearrangement joins TRBV6-1 to TRBJ2-1, with TRBD2 matching over 8 bases. The germline CDR1 and CDR2 sequences are MNHNS and SASEGT. The CDR3 loop spans 13 amino acids. V dropped 6 bases and J dropped 4; count of bases not matched to a gene: 2. CDR3 residues: CASRLAGYNEQFF. CDR3 nucleotides: TGTGCCAGCAGATTAGCGGGATACAATGAGCAGTTCTTC.

This chain connects TRBV6-6 to TRBJ1-6; possible D gene TRBD1, 5 bases. This CDR3 is 15 amino acids long. CDR1 and CDR2 (germline): MNHNY, SVGAGI (reference sequence). V lost 6 bases and J lost 7, with 16 bases in between. CDR3 DNA: TGTGCCAGCAGCCTCCGGGGCCAGGGCAATTCACCCCTCCACTTT. Protein product: CASSLRGQGNSPLHF.

The rearrangement uses TRBV14 and TRBJ1-1; 9 positions agree with TRBD1. This CDR3 contains 15 residues. The ends lost 2 bases at V and 6 bases at J; junction bases unmatched: 7. Germline V gene data show CDR1 as SGHDN and CDR2 as FVKESK. Here the CDR3 DNA reads TGTGCCAGCAGCCAAAGACAGGGGGTCGTCGCTGAAGCTTTCTTT. It codes for CASSQRQGVVAEAFF.

CDR3: CASSLYPGAVEQFF. DNA of the CDR3: TGTGCCAGCAGTTTATATCCAGGGGCCGTGGAGCAGTTCTTC. The chain links TRBV28 to TRBJ2-1, with D tentatively TRBD1 (6 bases). From germline, CDR1 is MDHEN and CDR2 SYDVKM. Trimming took off 1 base at V and 10 bases at J, with 14 bases between the two ends. The CDR3 extends over 14 amino acids.

The rearrangement uses TRBV6-1 and TRBJ2-7; D could derive from TRBD1 or TRBD2 (6 bases each). Trimming left V 4 bases short and J 5 bases short, with 21 bases between. CDR3 length: 16 amino acids. Per germline, CDR1 MNHNS and CDR2 SASEGT. The CDR3 region is CASSALGGGQGNEQYF. In nucleotides, the CDR3 is TGTGCCAGCAGTGCTCTTGGTGGGGGGCAAGGGAACGAGCAGTACTTC.

The rearrangement joins TRBV5-5 to TRBJ2-7; D possibly matches TRBD1 or TRBD2 (7 bases each). The CDR3 runs to 15 residues. V was shortened by 0 bases and J by 2 bases, with 12 bases between the two germline ends. Germline CDR1 and CDR2: SGHKS and YYEKEE (reference sequence). The CDR3 reads CASSLVPGGAYEQYF. Written as DNA, the CDR3 is TGTGCCAGCAGCTTGGTTCCAGGGGGGGCCTACGAGCAGTACTTC. Drawing the rest from reference TRBV5-5 and TRBJ2-7, the complete variable domain is DAGVTQSPTHLIKTRGQQVTLRCSPISGHKSVSWYQQVLGQGPQFIFQYYEKEERGRGNFPDRFSARQFPNYSSELNVNALLLGDSALYLCASSLVPGGAYEQYFGPGTRLTVT.

The chain links TRBV27 to TRBJ2-1, with D uncertain. CDR3 length: 14 residues. Trimming pared 3 bases from V and 13 bases from J, leaving 19 bases between. In germline, CDR1 is MNHEY, CDR2 SMNVEV (reference sequence). The CDR3, as DNA: TGTGCCAGCAGTTTGGCCAGTCAATCCACGCACCAGTTCTTC. Translation gives CASSLASQSTHQFF.

This chain uses TRBV15 with TRBJ2-5; D ambiguous. The CDR3 has 12 amino acids. The V and J ends lost 6 bases and 4 bases respectively, with 9 bases between them. Per germline, CDR1 LNHNV and CDR2 YYDKDF (reference sequence). DNA for the CDR3: TGTGCCACCAGGGTTCTCGGAGAGACCCAGTACTTC. The encoded protein is CATRVLGETQYF.

The V call is TRBV4-1, the J call TRBJ2-7; the D call may be TRBD1 or TRBD2 (5 bases each). CDR1 and CDR2 from the germline V gene are MGHRA and YSYEKL. V was pared by 4 bases and J by 0 bases, with 10 bases between. The CDR3 runs to 14 residues. The CDR3 loop is CASSPRDLSYEQYF. The DNA of the CDR3 is TGCGCCAGCAGCCCACGGGACCTCTCCTACGAGCAGTACTTC.

The chain recombines TRBV7-8 with TRBJ1-1; D may be TRBD1 (6 bases). Germline V gene lookup returns CDR1 SGHVS and CDR2 FQNEAQ. V lost 0 bases to trimming and J lost 4 bases, with 12 bases between them. CDR3 length: 15 amino acids. The CDR3 DNA follows: TGTGCCAGCAGCTTAGCGGCAGGGGAGGGCACTGAAGCTTTCTTT. Translation gives CASSLAAGEGTEAFF.

The chain combines TRBV7-3 with TRBJ2-3; 7 bases are a match to TRBD2. After removal of 2 bases from V and 6 bases from J, the junction contained 11 bases not matched to a gene. The CDR3 length is 16 residues. Germline-derived CDR1 and CDR2 are SGHTA and FQGTGA. CDR3 loop: CASSLAAGVSWDTQYF. CDR3 DNA sequence: TGTGCCAGCAGCTTAGCGGCGGGAGTCAGTTGGGATACGCAGTATTTT.

The chain has TRBV7-9 and TRBJ2-2; D gene uncertain. CDR1 is SEHNR and CDR2 is FQNEAQ in the germline V gene (reference sequence). The CDR3 covers 13 residues. V lost 1 base and J lost 7, with 7 bases in between. The CDR3 DNA sequence: TGTGCCAGCAGCTTAGAGTATGGCGGGGAGCTGTTTTTT. Translating gives CASSLEYGGELFF.

The chain employs TRBV5-5 and TRBJ1-4; D gene unclear. V was trimmed by 0 bases and J by 6 bases, leaving 9 bases between them. This CDR3 is 14 amino acids long. Germline-derived CDR1 and CDR2 are SGHKS and YYEKEE (reference sequence). The CDR3 nucleotides are TGTGCCAGCAGCTTGGGGCCCATGGATGAAAAACTGTTTTTT. It codes for CASSLGPMDEKLFF.

The V gene is TRBV7-6, the J gene TRBJ1-3, with D maybe TRBD1 (5 bases). Trimming shortened V by 5 bases and J by 0 bases, and 11 bases separated the two germline ends. The CDR3 has 15 residues. Germline lookup yields CDR1 SGHVS and CDR2 FNYEAQ. CDR3 loop: CASSSTGLSGNTIYF. As DNA, the CDR3 is TGTGCCAGCAGCAGTACAGGCCTCTCTGGAAACACCATATATTTT. Combining the CDR3 with reference TRBV7-6 and TRBJ1-3 gives the whole variable domain GAGVSQSPRYKVTKRGQDVALRCDPISGHVSLYWYRQALGQGPEFLTYFNYEAQQDKSGLPNDRFSAERPEGSISTLTIQRTEQRDSAMYRCASSSTGLSGNTIYFGEGSWLTVV.

This clone was found once. The rearrangement joins TRBV1 to TRBJ1-2. TRBV1 has pseudogene status. This CDR3 comprises 14 residues. CDR3: CTSTFGGLCYGYTF. The CDR3 DNA reads TGCACCAGCACCTTCGGAGGGCTATGCTATGGCTACACCTTC.

The chain uses TRBV11-2 and TRBJ2-7; D not resolved. V was trimmed by 0 bases and J by 3 bases, leaving 12 bases between them. This CDR3 region has 15 residues. The germline gives CDR1 SGHAT, CDR2 FQNNGV. Here the CDR3 reads CASSLDRGPYYEQYF. In DNA, the CDR3 is TGTGCCAGCAGCTTAGATCGCGGACCATACTACGAGCAGTACTTC. Supplemented by reference TRBV11-2 and TRBJ2-7, the full variable domain reads EAGVAQSPRYKIIEKRQSVAFWCNPISGHATLYWYQQILGQGPKLLIQFQNNGVVDDSQLPKDRFSAERLKGVDSTLKIQPAKLEDSAVYLCASSLDRGPYYEQYFGPGTRLTVT.

V usage is TRBV5-1 and J usage is TRBJ2-5, with 8 nucleotides matching TRBD2. J gave up 1 base and V 4 bases, and 9 bases lay outside the gene matches. The CDR3 runs 16 residues. The V gene's germline CDR1 is SGHRS and CDR2 YFSETQ. CDR3 DNA sequence: TGCGCCAGCAGCGGGGGAGCGGGAGAAACCCAAGAGACCCAGTACTTC. Its protein product is CASSGGAGETQETQYF. The whole variable domain, remainder taken from reference TRBV5-1 and TRBJ2-5, is KAGVTQTPRYLIKTRGQQVTLSCSPISGHRSVSWYQQTPGQGLQFLFEYFSETQRNKGNFPGRFSGRQFSNSRSEMNVSTLELGDSALYLCASSGGAGETQETQYFGPGTRLLVL.

This chain uses TRBV28 with TRBJ1-2, with TRBD1 identical over 8 bases. The length of the CDR3 is 15 residues. Germline V gene lookup returns CDR1 MDHEN and CDR2 SYDVKM. V trimming: 6 bases; J trimming: 4 bases; junction bases outside the gene matches: 10. The CDR3 nucleotides are TGTGCCAGCAGGACAGGGGCGGGGGGCCTCTATGGCTACACCTTC. It specifies CASRTGAGGLYGYTF.

J is TRBJ2-7 and V is TRBV9; 8 bases match TRBD2. Germline assignment: CDR1 SGDLS and CDR2 YYNGEE. V lost 2 bases and J lost 6; bases outside the gene matches: 7. The CDR3 has 14 residues. CDR3 in DNA: TGTGCCAGCAGCGTGAGCGGGAGTAACATCGAGCAGTACTTC. This gives the protein CASSVSGSNIEQYF.

The chain joins TRBV5-1 to TRBJ2-1; TRBD2 matches at 9 bases. V lost 1 base to trimming and J lost 6 bases; unmatched junction nucleotides: 8. The V gene's germline CDR1 is SGHRS and CDR2 YFSETQ. This CDR3 has 16 amino acids. The chain's CDR3 is CASSLMAGGSLNEQFF. The CDR3 region has the DNA TGCGCCAGCAGCTTGATGGCGGGGGGGAGTCTCAATGAGCAGTTCTTC.

The chain recombines TRBV5-1 with TRBJ1-3; D is undetermined. This CDR3 contains 16 residues. The V gene's germline CDR1 is SGHRS and CDR2 YFSETQ. V was pared by 0 bases and J by 0 bases, with 10 bases between. In DNA form, the CDR3 reads TGCGCCAGCAGCTTGGCCGTGGGCAGCTCTGGAAACACCATATATTTT. It translates to CASSLAVGSSGNTIYF. Supplemented by reference TRBV5-1 and TRBJ1-3, the full variable domain reads KAGVTQTPRYLIKTRGQQVTLSCSPISGHRSVSWYQQTPGQGLQFLFEYFSETQRNKGNFPGRFSGRQFSNSRSEMNVSTLELGDSALYLCASSLAVGSSGNTIYFGEGSWLTVV.